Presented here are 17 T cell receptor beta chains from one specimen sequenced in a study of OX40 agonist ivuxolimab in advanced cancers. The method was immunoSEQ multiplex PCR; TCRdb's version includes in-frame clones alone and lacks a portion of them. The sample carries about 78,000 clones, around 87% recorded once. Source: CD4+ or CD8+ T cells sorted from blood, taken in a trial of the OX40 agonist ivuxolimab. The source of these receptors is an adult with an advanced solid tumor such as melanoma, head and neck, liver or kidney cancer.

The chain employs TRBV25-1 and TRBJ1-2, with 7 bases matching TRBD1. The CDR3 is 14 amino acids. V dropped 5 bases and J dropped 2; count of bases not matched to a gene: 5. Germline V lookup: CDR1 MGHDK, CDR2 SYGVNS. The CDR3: CASSHGTANYGYTF. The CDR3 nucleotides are TGTGCCAGCAGTCACGGGACAGCAAACTATGGCTACACCTTC.

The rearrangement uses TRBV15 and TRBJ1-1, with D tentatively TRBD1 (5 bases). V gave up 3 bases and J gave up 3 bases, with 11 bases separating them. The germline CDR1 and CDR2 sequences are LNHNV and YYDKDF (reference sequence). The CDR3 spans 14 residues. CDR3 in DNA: TGTGCCACCAGCAGTCGACAGCTATACACTGAAGCTTTCTTT. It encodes CATSSRQLYTEAFF.

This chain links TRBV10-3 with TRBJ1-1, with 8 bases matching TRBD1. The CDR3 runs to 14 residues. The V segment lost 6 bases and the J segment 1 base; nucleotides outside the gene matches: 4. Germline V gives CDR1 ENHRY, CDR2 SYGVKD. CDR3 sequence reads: CAIRGTGENTEAFF. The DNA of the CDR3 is TGTGCCATCAGGGGGACAGGAGAGAACACTGAAGCTTTCTTT.

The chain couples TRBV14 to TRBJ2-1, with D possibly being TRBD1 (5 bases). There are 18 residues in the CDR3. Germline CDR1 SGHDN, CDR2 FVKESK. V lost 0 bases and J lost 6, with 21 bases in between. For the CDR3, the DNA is TGTGCCAGCAGCCAAGATGACAGTGCCCTTTACATTGGCAATGAGCAGTTCTTC. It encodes CASSQDDSALYIGNEQFF.

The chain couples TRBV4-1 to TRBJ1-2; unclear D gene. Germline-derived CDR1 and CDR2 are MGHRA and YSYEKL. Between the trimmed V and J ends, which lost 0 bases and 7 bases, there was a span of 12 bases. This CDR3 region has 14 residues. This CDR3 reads CASSQEKGLGGYTF. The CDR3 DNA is TGCGCCAGCAGCCAAGAAAAGGGCCTGGGTGGCTACACCTTC.

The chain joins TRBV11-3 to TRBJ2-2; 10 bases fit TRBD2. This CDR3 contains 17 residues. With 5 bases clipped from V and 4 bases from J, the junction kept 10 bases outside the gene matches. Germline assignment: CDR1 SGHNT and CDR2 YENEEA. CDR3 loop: CASSPDQAGGGTGELFF. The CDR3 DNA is TGTGCCAGCAGCCCCGACCAAGCGGGAGGGGGCACCGGGGAGCTGTTTTTT.

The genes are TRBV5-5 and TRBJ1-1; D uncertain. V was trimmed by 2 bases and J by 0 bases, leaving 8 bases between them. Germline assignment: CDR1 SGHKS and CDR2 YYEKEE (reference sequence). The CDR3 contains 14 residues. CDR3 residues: CASSFRLLNTEAFF. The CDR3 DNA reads TGTGCCAGCAGCTTTAGACTCTTGAACACTGAAGCTTTCTTT.

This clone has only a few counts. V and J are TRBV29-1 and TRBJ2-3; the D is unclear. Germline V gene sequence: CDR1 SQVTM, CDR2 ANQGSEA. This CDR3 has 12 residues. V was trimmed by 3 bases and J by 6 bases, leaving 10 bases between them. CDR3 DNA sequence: TGCAGCGTTGAGACTGCCCCCGATACGCAGTATTTT. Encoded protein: CSVETAPDTQYF.

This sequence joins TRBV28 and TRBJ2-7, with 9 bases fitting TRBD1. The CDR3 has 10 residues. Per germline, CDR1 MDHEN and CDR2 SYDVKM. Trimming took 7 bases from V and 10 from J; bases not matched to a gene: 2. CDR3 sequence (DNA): TGTGCCAGCACGGGACAGGGCCAGTACTTC. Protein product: CASTGQGQYF. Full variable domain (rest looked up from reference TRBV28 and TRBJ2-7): DVKVTQSSRYLVKRTGEKVFLECVQDMDHENMFWYRQDPGLGLRLIYFSYDVKMKEKGDIPEGYSVSREKKERFSLILESASTNQTSMYLCASTGQGQYFGPGTRLTVT.

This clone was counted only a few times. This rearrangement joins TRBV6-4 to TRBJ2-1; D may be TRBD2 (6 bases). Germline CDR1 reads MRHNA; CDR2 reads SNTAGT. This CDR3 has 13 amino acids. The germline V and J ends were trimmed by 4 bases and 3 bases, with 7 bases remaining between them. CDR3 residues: CASSVSGYNEQFF. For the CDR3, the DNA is TGTGCCAGCAGTGTTAGCGGCTACAATGAGCAGTTCTTC.

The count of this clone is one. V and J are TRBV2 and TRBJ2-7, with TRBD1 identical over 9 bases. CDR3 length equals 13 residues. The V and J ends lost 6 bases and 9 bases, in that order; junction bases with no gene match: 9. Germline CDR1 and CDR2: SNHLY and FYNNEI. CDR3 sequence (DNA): TGTGCCAGCAGCTTGGTACAGGGGGCGGGGCAGTACTTC. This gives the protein CASSLVQGAGQYF. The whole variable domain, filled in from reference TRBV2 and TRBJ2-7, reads EPEVTQTPSHQVTQMGQEVILRCVPISNHLYFYWYRQILGQKVEFLVSFYNNEISEKSEIFDDQFSVERPDGSNFTLKIRSTKLEDSAMYFCASSLVQGAGQYFGPGTRLTVT.

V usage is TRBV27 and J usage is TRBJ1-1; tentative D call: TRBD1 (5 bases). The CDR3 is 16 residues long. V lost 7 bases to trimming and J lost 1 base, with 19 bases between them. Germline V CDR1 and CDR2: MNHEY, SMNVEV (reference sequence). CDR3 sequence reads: CASIKSIGTANTEAFF. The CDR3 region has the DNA TGTGCCAGCATCAAATCTATAGGGACCGCGAACACTGAAGCTTTCTTT.

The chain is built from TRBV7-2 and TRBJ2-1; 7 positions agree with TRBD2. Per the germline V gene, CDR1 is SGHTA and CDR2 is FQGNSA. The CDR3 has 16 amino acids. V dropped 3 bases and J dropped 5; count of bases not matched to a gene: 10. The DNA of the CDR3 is TGTGCCAGCAGCTTGTCTAGCGGAGCAGGAAACAATGAGCAGTTCTTC. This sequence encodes CASSLSSGAGNNEQFF.

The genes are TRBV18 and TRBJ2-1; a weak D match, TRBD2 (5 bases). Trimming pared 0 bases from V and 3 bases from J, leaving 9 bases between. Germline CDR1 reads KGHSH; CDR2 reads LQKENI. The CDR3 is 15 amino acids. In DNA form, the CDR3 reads TGTGCCAGCTCACCACCAGCGACTATCTACAATGAGCAGTTCTTC. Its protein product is CASSPPATIYNEQFF.

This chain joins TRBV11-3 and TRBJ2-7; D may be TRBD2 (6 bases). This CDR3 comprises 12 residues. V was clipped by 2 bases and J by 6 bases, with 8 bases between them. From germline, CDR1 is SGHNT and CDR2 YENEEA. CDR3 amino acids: CASSLSTSEQYF. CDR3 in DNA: TGTGCCAGCAGCTTATCGACTAGCGAGCAGTACTTC.

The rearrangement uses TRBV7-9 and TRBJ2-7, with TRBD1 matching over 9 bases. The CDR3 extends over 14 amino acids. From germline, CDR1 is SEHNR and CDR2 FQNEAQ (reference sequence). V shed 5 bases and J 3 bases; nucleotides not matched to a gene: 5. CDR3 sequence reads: CASSPGTGRYEQYF. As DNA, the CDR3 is TGTGCCAGCAGCCCCGGGACAGGGCGCTACGAGCAGTACTTC.

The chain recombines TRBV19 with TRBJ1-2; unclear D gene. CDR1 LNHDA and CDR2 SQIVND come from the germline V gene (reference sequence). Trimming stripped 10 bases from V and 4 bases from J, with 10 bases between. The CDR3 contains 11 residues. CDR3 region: CATIDIYGYTF. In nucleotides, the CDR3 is TGTGCCACAATCGACATCTATGGCTACACCTTC.